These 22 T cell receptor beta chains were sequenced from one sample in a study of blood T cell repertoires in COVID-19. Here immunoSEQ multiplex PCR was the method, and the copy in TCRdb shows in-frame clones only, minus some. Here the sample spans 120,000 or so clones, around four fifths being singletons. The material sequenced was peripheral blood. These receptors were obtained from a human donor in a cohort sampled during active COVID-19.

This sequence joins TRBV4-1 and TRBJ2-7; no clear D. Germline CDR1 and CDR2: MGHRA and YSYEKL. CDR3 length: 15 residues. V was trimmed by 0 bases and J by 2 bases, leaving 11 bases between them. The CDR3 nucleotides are TGCGCCAGCAGCCAAGAGAAAGGCGGAACCTACGAGCAGTACTTC. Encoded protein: CASSQEKGGTYEQYF.

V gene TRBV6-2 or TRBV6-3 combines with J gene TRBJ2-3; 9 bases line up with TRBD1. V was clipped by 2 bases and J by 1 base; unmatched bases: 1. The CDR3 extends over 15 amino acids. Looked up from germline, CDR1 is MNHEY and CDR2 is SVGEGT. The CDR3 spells CASSYGTGRTDTQYF. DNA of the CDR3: TGTGCCAGCAGTTACGGGACAGGGCGCACAGATACGCAGTATTTT.

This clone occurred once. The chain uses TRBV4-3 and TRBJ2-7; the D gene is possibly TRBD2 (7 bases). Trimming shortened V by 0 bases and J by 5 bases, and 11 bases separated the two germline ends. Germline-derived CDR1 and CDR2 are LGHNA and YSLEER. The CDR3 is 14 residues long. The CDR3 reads CASSQDRGADEQYF. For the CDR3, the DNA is TGCGCCAGCAGCCAAGATCGGGGGGCAGACGAGCAGTACTTC.

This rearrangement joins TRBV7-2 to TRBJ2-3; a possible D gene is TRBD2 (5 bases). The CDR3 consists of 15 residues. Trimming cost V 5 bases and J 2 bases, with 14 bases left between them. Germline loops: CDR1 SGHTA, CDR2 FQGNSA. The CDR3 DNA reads TGTGCCAGCAGCCGGTCACGGGGTTTCACAGATACGCAGTATTTT. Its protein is CASSRSRGFTDTQYF.

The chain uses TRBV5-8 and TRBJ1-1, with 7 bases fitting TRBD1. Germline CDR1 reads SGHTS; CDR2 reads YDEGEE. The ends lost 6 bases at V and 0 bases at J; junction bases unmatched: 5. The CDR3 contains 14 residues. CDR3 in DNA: TGTGCCAGCATCCAGGGGGACTTGAACACTGAAGCTTTCTTT. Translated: CASIQGDLNTEAFF. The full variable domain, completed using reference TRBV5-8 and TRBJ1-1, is EAGVTQSPTHLIKTRGQQATLRCSPISGHTSVYWYQQALGLGLQFLLWYDEGEERNRGNFPPRFSGRQFPNYSSELNVNALELEDSALYLCASIQGDLNTEAFFGQGTRLTVV.

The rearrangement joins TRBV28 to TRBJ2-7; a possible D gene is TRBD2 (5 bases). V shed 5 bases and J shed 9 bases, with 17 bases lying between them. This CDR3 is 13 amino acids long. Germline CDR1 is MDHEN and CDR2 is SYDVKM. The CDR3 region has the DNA TGTGCCAGCAGTACCGGACTTCCCGGCGGGCAGTACTTC. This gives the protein CASSTGLPGGQYF.

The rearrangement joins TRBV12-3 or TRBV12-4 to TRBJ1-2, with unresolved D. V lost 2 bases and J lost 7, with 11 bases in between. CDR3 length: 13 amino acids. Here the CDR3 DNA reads TGTGCCAGCAGTTTATTGGCAGGCCCTGGCTACACCTTC. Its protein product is CASSLLAGPGYTF.

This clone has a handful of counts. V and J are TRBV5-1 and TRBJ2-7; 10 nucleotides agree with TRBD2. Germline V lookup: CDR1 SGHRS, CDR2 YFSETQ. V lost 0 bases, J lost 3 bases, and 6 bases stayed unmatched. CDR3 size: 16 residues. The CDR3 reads CASSLVTSGAYYEQYF. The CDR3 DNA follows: TGCGCCAGCAGCTTGGTAACTAGCGGGGCCTACTACGAGCAGTACTTC. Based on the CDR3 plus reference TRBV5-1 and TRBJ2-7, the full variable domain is KAGVTQTPRYLIKTRGQQVTLSCSPISGHRSVSWYQQTPGQGLQFLFEYFSETQRNKGNFPGRFSGRQFSNSRSEMNVSTLELGDSALYLCASSLVTSGAYYEQYFGPGTRLTVT.

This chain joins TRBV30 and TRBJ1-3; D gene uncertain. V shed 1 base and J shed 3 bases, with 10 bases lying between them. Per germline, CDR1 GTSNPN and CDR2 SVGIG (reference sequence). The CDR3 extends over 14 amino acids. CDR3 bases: TGTGCCTGGAGTGACGGTACGGTTGGAAACACCATATATTTT. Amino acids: CAWSDGTVGNTIYF. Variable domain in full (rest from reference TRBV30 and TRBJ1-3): SQTIHQWPATLVQPVGSPLSLECTVEGTSNPNLYWYRQAAGRGLQLLFYSVGIGQISSEVPQNLSASRPQDRQFILSSKKLLLSDSGFYLCAWSDGTVGNTIYFGEGSWLTVV.

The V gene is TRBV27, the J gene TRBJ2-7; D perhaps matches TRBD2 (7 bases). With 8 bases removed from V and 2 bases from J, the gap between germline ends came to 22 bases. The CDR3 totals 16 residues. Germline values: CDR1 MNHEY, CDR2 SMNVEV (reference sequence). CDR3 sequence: CASLPRGGGLTYEQYF. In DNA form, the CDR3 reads TGTGCCAGCCTCCCTCGGGGAGGGGGGTTAACCTACGAGCAGTACTTC.

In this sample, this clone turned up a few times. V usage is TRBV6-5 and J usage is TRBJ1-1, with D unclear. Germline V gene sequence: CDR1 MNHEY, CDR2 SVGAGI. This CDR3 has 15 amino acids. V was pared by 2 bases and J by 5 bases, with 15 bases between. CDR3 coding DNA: TGTGCCAGCAGTTACGGGCGGGCGGGGAAAACTGAAGCTTTCTTT. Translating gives CASSYGRAGKTEAFF.

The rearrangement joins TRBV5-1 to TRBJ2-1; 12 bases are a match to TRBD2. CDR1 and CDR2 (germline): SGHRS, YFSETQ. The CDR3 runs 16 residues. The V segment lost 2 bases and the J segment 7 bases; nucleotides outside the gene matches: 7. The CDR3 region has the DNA TGCGCCAGCAGCTTCAAAGGACTAGCGGGGTGGAATGAGCAGTTCTTC. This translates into CASSFKGLAGWNEQFF. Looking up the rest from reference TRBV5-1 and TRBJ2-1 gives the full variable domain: KAGVTQTPRYLIKTRGQQVTLSCSPISGHRSVSWYQQTPGQGLQFLFEYFSETQRNKGNFPGRFSGRQFSNSRSEMNVSTLELGDSALYLCASSFKGLAGWNEQFFGPGTRLTVL.

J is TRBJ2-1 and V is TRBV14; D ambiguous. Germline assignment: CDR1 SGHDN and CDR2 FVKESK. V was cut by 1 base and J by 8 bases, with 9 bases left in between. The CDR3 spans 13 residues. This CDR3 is CASSQGPSDEQFF. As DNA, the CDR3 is TGTGCCAGCAGCCAAGGGCCCTCAGATGAGCAGTTCTTC.

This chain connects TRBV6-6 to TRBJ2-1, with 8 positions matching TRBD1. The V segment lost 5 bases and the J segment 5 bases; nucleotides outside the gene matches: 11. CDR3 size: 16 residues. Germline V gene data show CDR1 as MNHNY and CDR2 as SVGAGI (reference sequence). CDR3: CASSPHGQGNDNEQFF. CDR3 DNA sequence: TGTGCCAGCAGTCCACACGGACAGGGAAACGACAATGAGCAGTTCTTC.

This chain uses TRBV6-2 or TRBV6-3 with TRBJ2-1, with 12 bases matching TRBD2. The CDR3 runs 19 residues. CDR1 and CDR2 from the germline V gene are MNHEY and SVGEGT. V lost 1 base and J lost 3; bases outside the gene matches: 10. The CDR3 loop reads CASSYWSLAGGNFYNEQFF. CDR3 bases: TGTGCCAGCAGTTACTGGTCGCTAGCGGGGGGGAATTTCTACAATGAGCAGTTCTTC.

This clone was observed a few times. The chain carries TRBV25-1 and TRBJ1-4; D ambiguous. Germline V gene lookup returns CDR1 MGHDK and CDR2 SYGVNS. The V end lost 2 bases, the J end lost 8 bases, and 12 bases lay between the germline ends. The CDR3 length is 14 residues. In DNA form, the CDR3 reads TGTGCCAGCAGTGAACCGGGCGGGGTGGAAAAACTGTTTTTT. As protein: CASSEPGGVEKLFF.

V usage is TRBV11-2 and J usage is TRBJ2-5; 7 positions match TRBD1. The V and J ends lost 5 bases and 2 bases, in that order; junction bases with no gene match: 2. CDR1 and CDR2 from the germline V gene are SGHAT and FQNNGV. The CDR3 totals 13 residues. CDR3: CASSPGQQETQYF. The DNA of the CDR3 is TGTGCCAGCAGCCCGGGACAGCAAGAGACCCAGTACTTC.

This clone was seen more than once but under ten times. The DNA of the CDR3 is TGTGCCAGCAGCAAATCACAGGATAGCGGGAAGGACAATGAGCAGTTCTTC. This sequence encodes CASSKSQDSGKDNEQFF. The chain carries TRBV21-1 and TRBJ2-1; TRBD2 reflects the table's D call only, with no check against the DNA. TRBV21-1 is reported as a pseudogene. This CDR3 region has 17 residues.

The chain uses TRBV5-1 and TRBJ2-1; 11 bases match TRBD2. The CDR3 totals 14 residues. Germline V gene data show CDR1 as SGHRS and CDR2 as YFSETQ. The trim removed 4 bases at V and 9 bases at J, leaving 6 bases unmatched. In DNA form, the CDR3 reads TGCGCCAGCAGCCCAGAGGGACTAGCGGTTGAGCAGTTCTTC. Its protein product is CASSPEGLAVEQFF.

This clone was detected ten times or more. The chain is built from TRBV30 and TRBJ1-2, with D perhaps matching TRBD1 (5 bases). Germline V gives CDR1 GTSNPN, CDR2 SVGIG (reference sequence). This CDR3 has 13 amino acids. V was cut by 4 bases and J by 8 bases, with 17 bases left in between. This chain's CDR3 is CAWNTLQEGGYTF. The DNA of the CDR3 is TGTGCCTGGAATACCTTGCAGGAGGGGGGCTACACCTTC.

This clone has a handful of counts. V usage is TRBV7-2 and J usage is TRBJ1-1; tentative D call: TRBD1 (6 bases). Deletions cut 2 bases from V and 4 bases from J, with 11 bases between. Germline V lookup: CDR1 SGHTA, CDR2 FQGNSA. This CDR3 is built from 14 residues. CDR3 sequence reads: CASSLIRGGTEAFF. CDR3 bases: TGTGCCAGCAGCTTAATACGAGGGGGCACTGAAGCTTTCTTT.

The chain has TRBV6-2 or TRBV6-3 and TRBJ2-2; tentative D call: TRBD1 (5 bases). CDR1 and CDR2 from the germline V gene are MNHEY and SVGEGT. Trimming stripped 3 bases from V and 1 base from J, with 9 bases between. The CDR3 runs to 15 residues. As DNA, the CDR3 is TGTGCCAGCAGTTATGGCAGGGTGAACACCGGGGAGCTGTTTTTT. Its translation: CASSYGRVNTGELFF.